The source of this T cell receptor (beta chain) is a study of PD-1 blockade in mismatch repair-deficient tumors. This CDR3 comprises 16 residues. Germline values: CDR1 SGHTA, CDR2 FQGNSA. V trimming: 1 base; J trimming: 5 bases; junction bases outside the gene matches: 5. Sequencing used immunoSEQ multiplex PCR; TCRdb keeps in-frame clones, though not all of them. The table shows 120,000 or so clones, with roughly 90% occurring only once. The receptor's source is an adult with mismatch repair-deficient cancer. This specimen was peripheral blood, taken 70 to 73 weeks after starting pembrolizumab. This rearrangement joins TRBV7-2 to TRBJ2-5; 12 positions match TRBD1. The CDR3 here is CASSLVGTGGYETQYF. The CDR3 DNA sequence: TGTGCCAGCAGCTTAGTGGGGACAGGGGGCTATGAGACCCAGTACTTC. Together with reference TRBV7-2 and TRBJ2-5, the CDR3 gives the full variable domain: GAGVSQSPSNKVTEKGKDVELRCDPISGHTALYWYRQSLGQGLEFLIYFQGNSAPDKSGLPSDRFSAERTGGSVSTLTIQRTQQEDSAVYLCASSLVGTGGYETQYFGPGTRLLVL.